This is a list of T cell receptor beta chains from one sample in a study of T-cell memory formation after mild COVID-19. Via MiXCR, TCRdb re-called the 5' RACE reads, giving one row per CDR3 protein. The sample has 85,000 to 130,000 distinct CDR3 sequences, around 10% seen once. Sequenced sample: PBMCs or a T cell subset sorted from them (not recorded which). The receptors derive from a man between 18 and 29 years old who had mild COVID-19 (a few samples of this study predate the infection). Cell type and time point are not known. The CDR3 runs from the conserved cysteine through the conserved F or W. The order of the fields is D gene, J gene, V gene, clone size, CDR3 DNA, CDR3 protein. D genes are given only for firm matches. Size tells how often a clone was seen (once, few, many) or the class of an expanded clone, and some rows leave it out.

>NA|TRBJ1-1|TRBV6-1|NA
TGTGCCAGCAGTGAAGTAGGAGGGTGGGGGGCAGGCACTGAAGCTTTCTTT
CASSEVGGWGAGTEAFF
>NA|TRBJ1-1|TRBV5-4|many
TGTGCCAGCAGCTTTTTAAGTGAAGCTTTCTTT
CASSFLSEAFF
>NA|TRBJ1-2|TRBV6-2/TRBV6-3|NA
TGTGCCAGCACCCCTTCCTCTGTAAACTATGGCTACACCTTC
CASTPSSVNYGYTF
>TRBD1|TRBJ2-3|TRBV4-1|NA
TGCGCCAGCAGCCCTCAACAGGGGGCGGATACGCAGTATTTT
CASSPQQGADTQYF
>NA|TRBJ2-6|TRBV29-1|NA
TGCAGCGTTGAAGAGGGACTTTCCCCTGGGGCCAACGTCCTGACTTTC
CSVEEGLSPGANVLTF
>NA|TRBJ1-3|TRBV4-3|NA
TGCGCCAGCAGCCAGGGGCACCCTATCTCTGGAAACACCATATATTTT
CASSQGHPISGNTIYF
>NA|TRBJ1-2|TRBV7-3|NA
TGTGCCAGCAGCGAGACCCCGGACTATGGCTACACCTTC
CASSETPDYGYTF
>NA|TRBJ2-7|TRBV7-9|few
TGTGCCAGCAGCTGGCACTACGAGCAGTACTTC
CASSWHYEQYF
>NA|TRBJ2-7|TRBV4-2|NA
TGTGCCAGCAGCTCGCCGACCGAGTCTACCTACGAGCAGTACTTC
CASSSPTESTYEQYF
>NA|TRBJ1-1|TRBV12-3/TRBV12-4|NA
TGTGCCAGCAGTTTAGAGGCGATGAACACTGAAGCTTTCTTT
CASSLEAMNTEAFF
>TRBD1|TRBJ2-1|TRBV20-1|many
TGCAGTGCTAGGAGGACAGGCACCTACAATGAGCAGTTCTTC
CSARRTGTYNEQFF